Listed here are 19 T cell receptor beta chains from one sample, sequenced in a study of stem cell transplantation in POMP-related autoinflammatory disease. The protocol was immunoSEQ multiplex PCR, while the TCRdb copy is restricted to in-frame clones and leaves out a portion. Of about 7,200 clones in the sample, roughly 87% are singletons; the top ten hold approximately 4.1%. Sequenced: a CXCR5-defined cell subset from PBMCs. These receptors were collected from a human donor in good health.

The chain couples TRBV28 to TRBJ1-2; weak D call: TRBD1 (6 bases). The germline V gene has CDR1 MDHEN and CDR2 SYDVKM. This CDR3 spans 14 amino acids. Trimming stripped 4 bases from V and 5 bases from J, with 14 bases between. The CDR3 DNA is TGTGCCAGCAGTTCGTATGACAGGAGTTATGGCTACACCTTC. Encoded protein: CASSSYDRSYGYTF.

The CDR3 region is CASSHPTGGAARETQYF. In DNA form, the CDR3 reads TGCGCCAGCAGCCATCCCACAGGGGGCGCGGCAAGAGAGACCCAGTACTTC. The gene calls are TRBV4-1 and TRBJ2-5; 9 bases align to TRBD1. V dropped 3 bases and J dropped 4; count of bases not matched to a gene: 12. The CDR3 contains 17 residues. Germline CDR1 MGHRA, CDR2 YSYEKL.

This chain joins TRBV19 and TRBJ1-2, with D perhaps TRBD1 (5 bases). CDR1 LNHDA and CDR2 SQIVND come from the germline V gene (reference sequence). V was trimmed by 1 base and J by 2 bases, leaving 14 bases between them. The CDR3 length is 16 residues. CDR3 sequence: CASSIARGAGNYGYTF. Written as DNA, the CDR3 is TGTGCCAGTAGTATAGCCCGTGGAGCAGGGAACTATGGCTACACCTTC.

The chain uses TRBV18 and TRBJ1-1, with 10 bases that match TRBD1. CDR3 length: 16 amino acids. Germline V CDR1 and CDR2: KGHSH, LQKENI. Trimming removed 3 bases from V and 1 base from J; junction bases left unmatched: 5. The CDR3 DNA reads TGTGCCAGCTCACCCTGGGGACAGGGGTCGAACACTGAAGCTTTCTTT. Its translation is CASSPWGQGSNTEAFF. Using reference TRBV18 and TRBJ1-1 for the parts outside the CDR3, the full variable domain is NAGVMQNPRHLVRRRGQEARLRCSPMKGHSHVYWYRQLPEEGLKFMVYLQKENIIDESGMPKERFSAEFPKEGPSILRIQQVVRGDSAAYFCASSPWGQGSNTEAFFGQGTRLTVV.

The chain uses TRBV7-6 and TRBJ2-2, with TRBD2 as a possible D gene (6 bases). CDR3 length: 16 residues. Per germline, CDR1 SGHVS and CDR2 FNYEAQ. Trimming shortened V by 1 base and J by 4 bases, and 13 bases separated the two germline ends. The CDR3 here is CASSLGSRGSTGELFF. CDR3 DNA sequence: TGTGCCAGCAGCTTAGGTTCGCGGGGCTCCACCGGGGAGCTGTTTTTT.

The genes are TRBV6-1 and TRBJ2-7; D remains ambiguous. The CDR3 is 13 residues long. CDR1 is MNHNS and CDR2 is SASEGT in the germline V gene. V lost 5 bases to trimming and J lost 2 bases, with 10 bases between them. CDR3 sequence reads: CASSSGPTYEQYF. The DNA for the CDR3 is TGTGCCAGCAGTTCCGGGCCAACCTACGAGCAGTACTTC.

The V gene is TRBV2, the J gene TRBJ2-1; 10 nucleotides align to TRBD2. CDR3 length: 14 residues. With 10 bases clipped from V and 7 bases from J, the junction kept 10 bases outside the gene matches. Germline values: CDR1 SNHLY, CDR2 FYNNEI. The CDR3 coding sequence is TGTGCCAACAGCCGACCTAGCGGGGGTAATGAGCAGTTCTTC. This sequence encodes CANSRPSGGNEQFF.

V and J are TRBV19 and TRBJ2-7, with 12 bases aligning to TRBD1. Germline values: CDR1 LNHDA, CDR2 SQIVND (reference sequence). The CDR3 is 15 amino acids. V was clipped by 5 bases and J by 2 bases; unmatched bases: 4. CDR3 region: CASSWGQGAPYEQYF. Here the CDR3 DNA reads TGTGCCAGTAGTTGGGGACAGGGGGCTCCCTACGAGCAGTACTTC.

This chain uses TRBV27 with TRBJ1-2; weak D call: TRBD1 (6 bases). CDR3 length: 14 residues. The germline CDR1 and CDR2 sequences are MNHEY and SMNVEV (reference sequence). Trimming took off 2 bases at V and 6 bases at J, with 13 bases between the two ends. The CDR3: CASSLRPGANGYTF. Here the CDR3 DNA reads TGTGCCAGCAGTTTAAGGCCGGGGGCGAATGGCTACACCTTC.

The chain is built from TRBV6-6 and TRBJ2-5; 11 bases fit TRBD1. V was pared by 4 bases and J by 4 bases, with 8 bases of the junction left unmatched. The length of the CDR3 is 16 residues. Germline CDR1 is MNHNY and CDR2 is SVGAGI (reference sequence). The DNA for the CDR3 is TGTGCCAGCAGTTTCCGGACAGGGGGCCATGGAGAGACCCAGTACTTC. This encodes CASSFRTGGHGETQYF.

This clone was counted a single time. The chain uses TRBV6-5 and TRBJ1-1; D not certain. Germline CDR1 reads MNHEY; CDR2 reads SVGAGI. Trimming left V 2 bases short and J 2 bases short, with 9 bases between. The CDR3 length is 14 residues. The CDR3 spells CASSYGAPNTEAFF. The CDR3 nucleotides read TGTGCCAGCAGTTACGGAGCCCCAAACACTGAAGCTTTCTTT.

This sequence joins TRBV6-1 and TRBJ1-1, with D perhaps matching TRBD1 (5 bases). V was cut by 7 bases and J by 5 bases, with 23 bases left in between. The CDR3 has 16 amino acids. CDR1 MNHNS and CDR2 SASEGT come from the germline V gene. The CDR3 spells CASNKASRPEGTEAFF. The CDR3 region has the DNA TGTGCCAGCAATAAAGCTAGTCGCCCCGAGGGGACTGAAGCTTTCTTT.

The chain couples TRBV7-7 to TRBJ2-1; 11 bases match TRBD1. The CDR3 totals 14 residues. V lost 4 bases and J lost 7; bases outside the gene matches: 3. Germline V CDR1 and CDR2: SSHAT, FNYEAQ (reference sequence). The DNA of the CDR3 is TGTGCCAGCAGCTCCGGGACAGGGGGGAATGAGCAGTTCTTC. Encoded protein: CASSSGTGGNEQFF. Using reference TRBV7-7 and TRBJ2-1 for the parts outside the CDR3, the full variable domain is GAGVSQSPRYKVTKRGQDVTLRCDPISSHATLYWYQQALGQGPEFLTYFNYEAQPDKSGLPSDRFSAERPEGSISTLTIQRTEQRDSAMYRCASSSGTGGNEQFFGPGTRLTVL.

The gene calls are TRBV15 and TRBJ1-5; D uncertain. With 0 bases removed from V and 3 bases from J, the gap between germline ends came to 9 bases. There are 15 residues in the CDR3. CDR1 LNHNV and CDR2 YYDKDF come from the germline V gene (reference sequence). The CDR3 nucleotides read TGTGCCACCAGCAGAGATACGGGCGACAATCAGCCCCAGCATTTT. It encodes CATSRDTGDNQPQHF.

The chain's CDR3 is CASSHPGLAGNTGELFF. CDR3 DNA sequence: TGTGCCAGCAGCCACCCGGGCCTAGCGGGGAACACCGGGGAGCTGTTTTTT. The chain employs TRBV14 and TRBJ2-2, with TRBD2 matching 8 bases. J lost 1 base, V lost 3 bases, and 7 bases had no gene match. Germline loops: CDR1 SGHDN, CDR2 FVKESK. The CDR3 runs 17 residues.

The chain has TRBV4-1 and TRBJ2-5, with 9 bases fitting TRBD2. This CDR3 spans 15 amino acids. CDR1 is MGHRA and CDR2 is YSYEKL in the germline V gene. After removal of 1 base from V and 9 bases from J, the junction contained 9 bases not matched to a gene. This CDR3 reads CASSQAGGGASSQYF. The DNA for the CDR3 is TGCGCCAGCAGCCAAGCGGGCGGGGGGGCCTCCTCCCAGTACTTC.

The DNA for the CDR3 is TGTGCCAGCAGCTTAGGTTTAGTTTCTGGAACAAAACTGTTTTTT. Protein sequence: CASSLGLVSGTKLFF. This chain links TRBV7-2 with TRBJ1-4; D is ambiguous. V was trimmed by 1 base and J by 10 bases, leaving 16 bases between them. CDR1 SGHTA and CDR2 FQGNSA come from the germline V gene. There are 15 residues in the CDR3. Variable domain in full (rest from reference TRBV7-2 and TRBJ1-4): GAGVSQSPSNKVTEKGKDVELRCDPISGHTALYWYRQSLGQGLEFLIYFQGNSAPDKSGLPSDRFSAERTGGSVSTLTIQRTQQEDSAVYLCASSLGLVSGTKLFFGSGTQLSVL.

CDR3 in amino acids: CASSLASGGYEQYF. Written as DNA, the CDR3 is TGCGCCAGCAGCTTAGCTAGCGGGGGCTACGAGCAGTACTTC. V usage is TRBV5-1 and J usage is TRBJ2-7; 10 nucleotides line up with TRBD2. This CDR3 comprises 14 residues. The junction had 2 bases not matched to a gene; V was cut back by 2 bases and J by 3 bases. Germline V gene data show CDR1 as SGHRS and CDR2 as YFSETQ.

The rearrangement joins TRBV4-2 to TRBJ2-2, with D maybe TRBD1 (6 bases). The CDR3 loop spans 16 amino acids. V shed 3 bases and J shed 7 bases, with 18 bases lying between them. CDR1 LGHNA and CDR2 YNFKEQ come from the germline V gene. The CDR3 spells CASSQALIGGSGELFF. As DNA, the CDR3 is TGTGCCAGCAGCCAGGCTTTAATTGGGGGCAGCGGGGAGCTGTTTTTT.